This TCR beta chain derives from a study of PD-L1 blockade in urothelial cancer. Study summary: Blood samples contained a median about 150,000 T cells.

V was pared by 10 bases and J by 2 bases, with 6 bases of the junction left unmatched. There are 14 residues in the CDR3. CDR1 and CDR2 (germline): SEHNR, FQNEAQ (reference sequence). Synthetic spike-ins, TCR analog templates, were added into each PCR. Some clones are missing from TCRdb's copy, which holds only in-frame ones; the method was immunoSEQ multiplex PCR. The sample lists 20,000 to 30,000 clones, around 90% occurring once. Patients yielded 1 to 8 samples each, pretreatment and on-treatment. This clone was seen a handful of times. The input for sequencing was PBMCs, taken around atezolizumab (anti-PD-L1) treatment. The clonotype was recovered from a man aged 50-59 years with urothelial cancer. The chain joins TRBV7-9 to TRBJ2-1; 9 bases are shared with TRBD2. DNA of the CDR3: TGTGCCATCGCGGCTAGCGGGACCTACAATGAGCAGTTCTTC. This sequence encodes CAIAASGTYNEQFF. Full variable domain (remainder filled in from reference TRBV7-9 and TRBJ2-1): DTGVSQNPRHKITKRGQNVTFRCDPISEHNRLYWYRQTLGQGPEFLTYFQNEAQLEKSRLLSDRFSAERPKGSFSTLEIQRTEQGDSAMYLCAIAASGTYNEQFFGPGTRLTVL.